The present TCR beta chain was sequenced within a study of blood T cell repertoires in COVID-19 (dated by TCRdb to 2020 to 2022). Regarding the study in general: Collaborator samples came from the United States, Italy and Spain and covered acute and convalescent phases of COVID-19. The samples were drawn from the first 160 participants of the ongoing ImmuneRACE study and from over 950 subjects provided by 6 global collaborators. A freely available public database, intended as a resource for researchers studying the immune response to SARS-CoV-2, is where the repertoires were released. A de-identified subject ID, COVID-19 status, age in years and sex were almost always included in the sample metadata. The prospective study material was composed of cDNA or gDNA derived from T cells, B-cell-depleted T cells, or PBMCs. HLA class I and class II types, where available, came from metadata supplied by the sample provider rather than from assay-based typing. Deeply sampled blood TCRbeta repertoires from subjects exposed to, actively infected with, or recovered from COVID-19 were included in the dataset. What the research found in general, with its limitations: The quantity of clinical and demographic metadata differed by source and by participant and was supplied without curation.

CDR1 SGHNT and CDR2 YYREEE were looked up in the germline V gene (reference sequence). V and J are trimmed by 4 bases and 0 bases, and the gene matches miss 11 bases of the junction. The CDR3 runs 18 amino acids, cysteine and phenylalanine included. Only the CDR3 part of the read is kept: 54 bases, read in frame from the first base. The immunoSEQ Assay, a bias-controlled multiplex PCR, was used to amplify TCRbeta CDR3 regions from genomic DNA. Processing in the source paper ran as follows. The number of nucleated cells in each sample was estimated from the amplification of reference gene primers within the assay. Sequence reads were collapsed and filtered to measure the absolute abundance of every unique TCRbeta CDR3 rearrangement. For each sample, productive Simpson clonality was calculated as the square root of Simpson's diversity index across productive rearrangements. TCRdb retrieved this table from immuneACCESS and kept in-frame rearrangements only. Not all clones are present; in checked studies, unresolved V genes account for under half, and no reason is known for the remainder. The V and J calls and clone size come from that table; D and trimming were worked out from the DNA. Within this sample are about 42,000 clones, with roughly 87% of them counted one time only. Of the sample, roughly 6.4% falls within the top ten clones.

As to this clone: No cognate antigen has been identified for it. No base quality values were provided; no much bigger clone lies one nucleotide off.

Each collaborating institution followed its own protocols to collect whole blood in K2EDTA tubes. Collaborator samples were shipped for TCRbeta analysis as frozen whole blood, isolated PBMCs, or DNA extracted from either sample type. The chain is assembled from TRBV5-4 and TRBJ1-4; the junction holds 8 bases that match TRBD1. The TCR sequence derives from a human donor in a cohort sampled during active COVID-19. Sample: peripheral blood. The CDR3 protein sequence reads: CASSRTGTGTATNEKLFF. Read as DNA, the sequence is TGTGCCAGCAGCCGAACCGGGACAGGAACGGCAACTAATGAAAAACTGTTTTTT.